The T cell receptor beta chain under discussion was sequenced for a study of OX40 agonist ivuxolimab in advanced cancers. Broader study findings: On average, a greater number of expanded clones characterised CD8+ T cells relative to CD4+.

The V gene end was trimmed by 5 bases and the J gene end by 3 bases; junction bases not matched to a gene: 15. This CDR3 contains 17 residues. The germline gives CDR1 MDHEN, CDR2 SYDVKM. To note about this clone: Its specificity is unknown.

Produced via immunoSEQ multiplex PCR; TCRdb's table is partial and in-frame only. The top ten hold approximately 14% of the sample, which has 70,000 or so clones, roughly nine tenths seen once. Sequenced here: CD4+ or CD8+ T cells sorted from blood, sampled in a trial of the OX40 agonist ivuxolimab. The receptor was derived from an adult with an advanced solid tumor such as melanoma, head and neck, liver or kidney cancer. The rearrangement uses TRBV28 and TRBJ1-2, with 7 bases that match TRBD1. The CDR3 region is CASSQHGKQGYYYGYTF. For the CDR3, the DNA is TGTGCCAGCAGTCAACATGGTAAACAGGGGTATTACTATGGCTACACCTTC.